Listed here are 2 T cell receptor beta chains from one sample, sequenced in a study of blood T cell repertoires in COVID-19. Sequencing used immunoSEQ multiplex PCR; TCRdb keeps in-frame clones, though not all of them. Of 140,000 to 150,000 clones listed, approximately 90% are singletons. Sequencing input: peripheral blood. These receptors were obtained from a man between 60 and 75 years old with active or convalescent COVID-19.

The genes are TRBV5-8 and TRBJ1-5; 7 bases match TRBD1. The CDR3 consists of 13 residues. The germline V gene encodes CDR1 SGHTS and CDR2 YDEGEE. V was pared by 10 bases and J by 6 bases, with 10 bases of the junction left unmatched. The CDR3 bases are TGTGCCGGGGGGAAGGGGGCTCGTCAGCCCCAGCATTTT. Protein: CAGGKGARQPQHF.

The chain employs TRBV29-1 and TRBJ1-4, with 10 nucleotides matching TRBD1. With V trimmed by 7 bases and J by 6 bases, 8 bases remained unmatched. The V gene's germline CDR1 is SQVTM and CDR2 ANQGSEA. The CDR3 loop spans 14 amino acids. The DNA of the CDR3 is TGCAGCGCCGCCCGACAGGGGGCGCATGAAAAACTGTTTTTT. It is translated as CSAARQGAHEKLFF.